This T cell receptor beta chain was captured by sequencing in a study of T cells in Graves' hyperthyroidism and ophthalmopathy. There are 14 residues in the CDR3. V was shortened by 3 bases and J by 8 bases, with 14 bases between the two germline ends. Germline-derived CDR1 and CDR2 are LNHNV and YYDKDF (reference sequence). A remark on this clonotype: Its antigen remains unidentified.

General observations from the study: Most expanded thyroid clonotypes above 0.001 also appeared in blood.

The investigators amplified TCR beta CDR3 regions from RNA transcripts. Carried out on the TCR CDR3, a first-round RT-PCR used the HTBI primer set. TCRdb reprocessed the multiplex PCR reads via MiXCR and lists one record per CDR3 protein. The data hold about 290,000 distinct CDR3 sequences, with roughly an eighth observed a single time. Sequenced material: blood. This clonotype originated in a woman between 40 and 55 years old with Graves' hyperthyroidism. This sequence joins TRBV15 and TRBJ2-1; no firm D call. This CDR3 reads CATSRDRASYEQFF. CDR3 DNA sequence: TGTGCCACCAGCAGGGACCGAGCTAGTTATGAGCAGTTCTTC.